The source of this T cell receptor (beta chain) is a study of shared clonotypes between healthy human individuals. Study-wide background: In total, the donors were two women and a few men aged 18 to 49.

This clone was found once. Measured with immunoSEQ multiplex PCR; TCRdb has only the in-frame clones, and not every one. The sample has roughly 1,500,000 clones, approximately 98.5% seen once. The CD4+ fraction was divided into a CD45RA+ naive subset and a CD45RA-negative memory subset. The CDR3 sequence is 14 residues long. Germline CDR1 is LNHDA and CDR2 is SQIVND (reference sequence). After removal of 6 bases from V and 4 bases from J, the junction contained 6 bases not matched to a gene. The chain carries TRBV19 and TRBJ2-3; 8 bases are shared with TRBD1. Sequenced material: naive CD4+ T cells sorted from blood. As to subset: CD45RA+ positively selected. This TCR was sampled from a man aged 25-40 years in good health. The CDR3 DNA reads TGTGCCAGTAGAGGACAGGGACGGGCAGATACGCAGTATTTT. It encodes CASRGQGRADTQYF.